These T cell receptor beta chains were read from a single sample in a study of cytomegalovirus exposure and HLA in healthy donors. Clones were sequenced by immunoSEQ multiplex PCR, and TCRdb holds only the in-frame ones, with some missing. This table has 150,000 to 200,000 clones, almost 85% appearing once. The sample consisted of PBMCs. The source is a girl between 10 and 17 years old in good health and CMV-seropositive. The CDR3 runs from the conserved cysteine through the conserved F or W. A D gene is named only where the DNA matches it firmly. Size is omitted from some rows. Given values are once, few, many or a class for expanded clones.

TRBV19	-	-	TRBJ1-2	CASSIPTVDGYTF	TGTGCCAGTAGCATTCCTACAGTGGATGGCTACACCTTC
TRBV15	-	once	TRBJ2-3	CATSRDPQSTDTQYF	TGTGCCACCAGCAGAGATCCCCAGAGCACAGATACGCAGTATTTT
TRBV27	TRBD2	-	TRBJ2-7	CASTVETSGRHYEQYF	TGTGCCAGCACCGTAGAGACTAGCGGGAGACACTACGAGCAGTACTTC
TRBV27	-	-	TRBJ1-6	CASSFRGYLKSSYNSPLHF	TGTGCCAGCAGTTTTAGGGGTTACCTCAAAAGCTCCTATAATTCACCCCTCCACTTT
TRBV7-2	-	-	TRBJ1-2	CASSLARAPGYGYTF	TGTGCCAGCAGCTTAGCGAGGGCTCCGGGCTATGGCTACACCTTC
TRBV2	TRBD1	-	TRBJ1-6	CASSSTGADNSPLHF	TGTGCCAGCAGTTCGACAGGGGCTGATAATTCACCCCTCCACTTT
TRBV2	-	-	TRBJ2-3	CAIERGNTQYF	TGTGCCATCGAGAGGGGGAATACGCAGTATTTT
TRBV18	-	-	TRBJ1-3	CASSPLDGSGNTIYF	TGTGCCAGCTCACCGCTCGACGGGTCGGGAAACACCATATATTTT
TRBV7-9	TRBD2	-	TRBJ2-5	CASSSVSGDRETQYF	TGTGCCAGCAGCTCTGTTAGCGGGGACCGGGAGACCCAGTACTTC
TRBV25-1	-	-	TRBJ1-3	CASSELFLGQAGNTIYF	TGTGCCAGCAGTGAATTGTTCCTTGGCCAAGCTGGAAACACCATATATTTT
TRBV7-6	-	-	TRBJ1-2	CASSLAGGYTF	TGTGCCAGCAGCTTAGCCGGTGGCTACACCTTC
TRBV7-9	TRBD1	once	TRBJ2-7	CASSARPTGYDEQYF	TGTGCCAGCAGCGCCCGGCCGACAGGGTACGACGAGCAGTACTTC
TRBV28	-	once	TRBJ2-6	CASSPTPSPGANVLTF	TGTGCCAGCAGTCCTACCCCCTCTCCTGGGGCCAACGTCCTGACTTTC
TRBV7-9	-	-	TRBJ2-2	CASSLKRGTGELFF	TGTGCCAGCAGCTTGAAAAGGGGCACCGGGGAGCTGTTTTTT
TRBV11-3	TRBD2	-	TRBJ2-7	CASSLGSGGTNYEQYF	TGTGCCAGCAGCTTAGGCTCCGGGGGGACCAACTACGAGCAGTACTTC
TRBV6-5	-	-	TRBJ1-1	CASSYTETNTEAFF	TGTGCCAGCAGTTACACGGAGACGAACACTGAAGCTTTCTTT
TRBV29-1	-	-	TRBJ1-1	CSGYRVGTEAFF	TGCAGCGGATACAGGGTCGGCACTGAAGCTTTCTTT
TRBV29-1	-	-	TRBJ2-7	CSVEDRVYEQYF	TGCAGCGTTGAAGATCGGGTATACGAGCAGTACTTC
TRBV9	TRBD1	-	TRBJ2-1	CASSGRTGHNEQFF	TGTGCCAGCAGCGGCCGGACAGGGCACAATGAGCAGTTCTTC
TRBV5-1	-	-	TRBJ1-1	CASSLSGYTEAFF	TGCGCCAGCAGCTTGTCGGGATACACTGAAGCTTTCTTT
TRBV6-1	-	-	TRBJ2-7	CASSGVRNSYEQYF	TGTGCCAGCAGTGGGGTCAGGAACTCCTACGAGCAGTACTTC
TRBV6-5	TRBD1	-	TRBJ2-7	CASSWDRTYEQYF	TGTGCCAGCAGCTGGGACAGGACCTACGAGCAGTACTTC
TRBV7-9	-	once	TRBJ2-1	CASSGGSSYNEQFF	TGTGCCAGCAGCGGAGGGAGCTCCTACAATGAGCAGTTCTTC
TRBV6-1	TRBD1	-	TRBJ2-4	CASSATGTGWVKNIQYF	TGTGCCAGCAGTGCTACCGGGACAGGGTGGGTCAAAAACATTCAGTACTTC
TRBV14	TRBD1	-	TRBJ2-7	CASSSQGFEQYF	TGTGCCAGCAGTTCACAGGGGTTCGAGCAGTACTTC
TRBV2	-	once	TRBJ1-5	CASSEAGAGQPQHF	TGTGCCAGCAGTGAAGCAGGGGCTGGCCAGCCCCAGCATTTT
TRBV5-1	TRBD1	-	TRBJ1-5	CASSPRQGDQPQHF	TGCGCCAGCAGCCCCCGACAGGGGGACCAGCCCCAGCATTTT
TRBV18	-	-	TRBJ2-3	CASSPVAQTSDTQYF	TGTGCCAGCTCACCAGTGGCACAGACCTCAGATACGCAGTATTTT
TRBV23-1	-	-	TRBJ1-2	CASSHHRPFYGYTF	TGCGCCAGCAGTCACCACAGGCCCTTTTATGGCTACACCTTC
TRBV27	-	-	TRBJ1-2	CASSFRAQGYGYTF	TGTGCCAGCAGTTTCAGGGCCCAGGGCTATGGCTACACCTTC
TRBV27	-	few	TRBJ1-2	CASSYQPGTNYGYTF	TGTGCCAGCAGTTATCAACCGGGGACTAACTATGGCTACACCTTC
TRBV5-1	-	-	TRBJ1-4	CASSFTGTNEKLFF	TGCGCCAGCAGCTTCACAGGGACTAATGAAAAACTGTTTTTT
TRBV27	-	-	TRBJ1-2	CASSWGPNYGYTF	TGTGCCAGCTCCTGGGGCCCTAACTATGGCTACACCTTC
TRBV6-1	-	few	TRBJ1-1	CASSLWLDLNTEAFF	TGTGCCAGCAGTCTTTGGCTAGACCTGAACACTGAAGCTTTCTTT
TRBV2	TRBD1	-	TRBJ1-1	CASSEQGQGAGTEAFF	TGTGCCAGCAGTGAACAGGGACAGGGGGCTGGCACTGAAGCTTTCTTT
TRBV5-8	TRBD1	-	TRBJ1-5	CASRYRGSNQPQHF	TGTGCCAGCCGCTACAGGGGAAGCAATCAGCCCCAGCATTTT
TRBV27	TRBD1	-	TRBJ1-1	CASSTGGRMNTEAFF	TGTGCCAGCAGTACAGGGGGCAGAATGAACACTGAAGCTTTCTTT
TRBV13	-	-	TRBJ1-1	CASSSGYSSAEAFF	TGTGCCAGCAGCTCGGGTTACTCTTCTGCTGAAGCTTTCTTT
TRBV7-9	TRBD1	-	TRBJ1-6	CASSPPGTDNSPLHF	TGTGCCAGCAGCCCCCCCGGGACAGATAATTCACCCCTCCACTTT
TRBV9	TRBD1	-	TRBJ1-2	CASSVGTGGSYGYTF	TGTGCCAGCAGCGTAGGGACAGGGGGCAGCTATGGCTACACCTTC
TRBV12-5	-	-	TRBJ1-2	CASATSLSGGYTF	TGTGCTAGTGCTACGAGCCTTTCGGGGGGCTACACCTTC
TRBV18	TRBD1	-	TRBJ1-1	CASSPETLGQHRLNTEAFF	TGTGCCAGCTCACCAGAGACCCTGGGACAGCACCGCCTGAACACTGAAGCTTTCTTT